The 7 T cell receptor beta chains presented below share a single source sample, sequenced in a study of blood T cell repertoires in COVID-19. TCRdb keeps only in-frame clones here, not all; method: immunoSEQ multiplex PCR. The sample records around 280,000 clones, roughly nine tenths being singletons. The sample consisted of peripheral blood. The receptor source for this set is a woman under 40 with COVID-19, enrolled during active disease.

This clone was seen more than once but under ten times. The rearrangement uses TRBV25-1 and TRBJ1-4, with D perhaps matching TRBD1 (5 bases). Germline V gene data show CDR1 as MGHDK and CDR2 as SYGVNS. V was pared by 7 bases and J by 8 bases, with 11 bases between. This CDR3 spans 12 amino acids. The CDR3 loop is CASKWGGEKLFF. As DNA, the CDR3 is TGTGCCAGCAAGTGGGGCGGCGAAAAACTGTTTTTT.

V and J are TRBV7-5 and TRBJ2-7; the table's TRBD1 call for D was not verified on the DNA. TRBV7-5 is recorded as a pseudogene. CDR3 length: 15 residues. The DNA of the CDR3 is TGTGTCAGAAGCTTATGGGACAGGAGCTCCTACGAGCAGTACTTC. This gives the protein CVRSLWDRSSYEQYF.

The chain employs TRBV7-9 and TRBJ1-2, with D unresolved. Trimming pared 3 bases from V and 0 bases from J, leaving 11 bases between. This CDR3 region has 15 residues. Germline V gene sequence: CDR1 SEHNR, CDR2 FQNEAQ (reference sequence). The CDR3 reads CASSFRNFSNYGYTF. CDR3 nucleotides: TGTGCCAGCAGCTTTCGTAACTTTTCTAACTATGGCTACACCTTC.

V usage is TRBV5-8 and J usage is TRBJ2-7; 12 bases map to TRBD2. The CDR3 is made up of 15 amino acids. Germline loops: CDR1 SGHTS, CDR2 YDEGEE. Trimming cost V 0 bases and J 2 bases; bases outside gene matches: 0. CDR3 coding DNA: TGTGCCAGCAGCTTGGCTAGCGGGGGGGCCTACGAGCAGTACTTC. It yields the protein CASSLASGGAYEQYF.

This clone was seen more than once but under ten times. Here the CDR3 reads CASSLRGPPGNTIYF. In DNA form, the CDR3 reads TGTGCCAGTAGTTTAAGGGGGCCGCCTGGAAACACCATATATTTT. The chain employs TRBV19 and TRBJ1-3, with TRBD1 matching over 7 bases. Trimming removed 5 bases from V and 2 bases from J; junction bases left unmatched: 6. Germline V gene sequence: CDR1 LNHDA, CDR2 SQIVND (reference sequence). CDR3 length equals 15 residues.

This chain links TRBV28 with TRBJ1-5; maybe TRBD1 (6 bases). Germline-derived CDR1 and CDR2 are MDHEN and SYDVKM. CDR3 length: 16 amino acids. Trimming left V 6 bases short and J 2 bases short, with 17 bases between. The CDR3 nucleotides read TGTGCCAGCAGGGGAGTGGGGGCGCGGGGCAATCAGCCCCAGCATTTT. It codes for CASRGVGARGNQPQHF.

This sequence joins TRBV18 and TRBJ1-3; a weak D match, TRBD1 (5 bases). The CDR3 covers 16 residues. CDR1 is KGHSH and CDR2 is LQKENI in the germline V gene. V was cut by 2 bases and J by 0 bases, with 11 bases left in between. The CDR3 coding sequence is TGTGCCAGCTCACCATATTCACAGGTCTCTGGAAACACCATATATTTT. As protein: CASSPYSQVSGNTIYF.